The 6 T cell receptor beta chains in this list originate from one sample, sequenced in a study of blood T cell repertoires in COVID-19. Profiled with immunoSEQ multiplex PCR; TCRdb holds only in-frame clones, not every one. The sample carries approximately 160,000 clones, roughly nine tenths recorded once. Sequenced: peripheral blood. The receptors stem from a man aged 60 to 75 with active or convalescent COVID-19.

This chain joins TRBV11-2 and TRBJ2-7; 10 nucleotides line up with TRBD2. Germline values: CDR1 SGHAT, CDR2 FQNNGV. The CDR3 runs to 14 residues. With V trimmed by 5 bases and J by 4 bases, 5 bases remained unmatched. CDR3 in amino acids: CASSPPGLAYEQYF. CDR3 DNA: TGTGCCAGCAGCCCCCCGGGACTAGCGTACGAGCAGTACTTC.

V is TRBV19 and J is TRBJ1-2; possible D gene TRBD1, 5 bases. Trimming removed 3 bases from V and 0 bases from J, with 11 bases in between. Germline assignment: CDR1 LNHDA and CDR2 SQIVND (reference sequence). This CDR3 is 15 amino acids long. Here the CDR3 DNA reads TGTGCCAGTAGTATTTCGGCAGGGACTAACTATGGCTACACCTTC. Translated: CASSISAGTNYGYTF.

This sequence joins TRBV30 and TRBJ1-4, with D perhaps matching TRBD1 (5 bases). Trimming pared 8 bases from V and 8 bases from J, leaving 18 bases between. This CDR3 comprises 13 residues. From germline, CDR1 is GTSNPN and CDR2 SVGIG (reference sequence). CDR3 in DNA: TGTGCCCATTCCGAACAGGAGGGAGAAAAACTGTTTTTT. This encodes CAHSEQEGEKLFF.

In its sample, this clone was seen once. The gene calls are TRBV19 and TRBJ2-7, with a possible D match to TRBD1 (5 bases). The germline V gene encodes CDR1 LNHDA and CDR2 SQIVND (reference sequence). This CDR3 is 15 amino acids long. Trimming took 3 bases from V and 3 from J, leaving 15 bases between them. CDR3 DNA sequence: TGTGCCAGTAGTATTTTAGGACACGGATACTACGAGCAGTACTTC. Encoded protein: CASSILGHGYYEQYF.

The rearrangement links TRBV6-1 to TRBJ2-1, with a tentative D call TRBD1 (6 bases). Trimming left V 3 bases short and J 0 bases short, with 12 bases between. The CDR3 loop spans 16 amino acids. The germline gives CDR1 MNHNS, CDR2 SASEGT. The CDR3: CASSEDSWSSYNEQFF. The CDR3 DNA follows: TGTGCCAGCAGTGAGGACAGTTGGAGCTCCTACAATGAGCAGTTCTTC.

The chain joins TRBV28 to TRBJ2-4, with D tentatively TRBD2 (5 bases). There are 16 residues in the CDR3. Germline values: CDR1 MDHEN, CDR2 SYDVKM. V lost 8 bases, J lost 0 bases, and 17 bases lay in between. As DNA, the CDR3 is TGTGCCAGCTCACTACCCCGGAGGTTAGCCAAAAACATTCAGTACTTC. Encoded protein: CASSLPRRLAKNIQYF.